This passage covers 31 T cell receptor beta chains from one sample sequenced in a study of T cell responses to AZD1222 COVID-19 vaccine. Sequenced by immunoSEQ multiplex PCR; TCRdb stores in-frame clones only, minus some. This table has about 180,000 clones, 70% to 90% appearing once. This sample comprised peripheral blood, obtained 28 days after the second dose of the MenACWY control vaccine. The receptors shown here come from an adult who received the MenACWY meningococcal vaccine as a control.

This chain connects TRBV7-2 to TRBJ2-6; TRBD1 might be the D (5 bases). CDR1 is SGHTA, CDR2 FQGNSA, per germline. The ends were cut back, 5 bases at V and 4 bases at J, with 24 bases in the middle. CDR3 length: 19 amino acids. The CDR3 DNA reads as TGTGCCAGCAGCCAATCGGGTGTGGCAGGGTCTCTAGGGGCCAACGTCCTGACTTTC. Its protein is CASSQSGVAGSLGANVLTF.

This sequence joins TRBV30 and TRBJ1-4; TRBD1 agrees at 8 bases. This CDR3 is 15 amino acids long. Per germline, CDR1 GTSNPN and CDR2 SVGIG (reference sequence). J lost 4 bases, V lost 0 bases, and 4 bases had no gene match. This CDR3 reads CAWSVQGAVNEKLFF. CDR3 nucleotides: TGTGCCTGGAGTGTGCAGGGGGCGGTTAATGAAAAACTGTTTTTT.

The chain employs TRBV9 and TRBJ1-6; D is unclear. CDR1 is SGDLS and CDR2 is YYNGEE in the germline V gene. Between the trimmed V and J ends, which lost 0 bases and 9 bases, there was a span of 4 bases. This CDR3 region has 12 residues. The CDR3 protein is CASSVGVSPLHF. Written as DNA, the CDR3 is TGTGCCAGCAGCGTAGGGGTTTCACCCCTCCACTTT.

CDR3 in amino acids: CASSRGGGPQETQYF. The CDR3 nucleotides are TGCGCCAGCAGCAGGGGCGGGGGTCCACAAGAGACCCAGTACTTC. The chain joins TRBV5-1 to TRBJ2-5; TRBD2 matches at 7 bases. CDR3 size: 15 residues. Trimming took 4 bases from V and 2 from J; bases not matched to a gene: 8. Germline V gene data show CDR1 as SGHRS and CDR2 as YFSETQ.

In DNA, the CDR3 is TGTGCCAGCACCTCTTTCGGCGCGACTGAAGCTTTCTTT. Encoded protein: CASTSFGATEAFF. V usage is TRBV25-1 and J usage is TRBJ1-1; D call uncertain. Germline V lookup: CDR1 MGHDK, CDR2 SYGVNS. V was trimmed by 7 bases and J by 5 bases, leaving 14 bases between them. This CDR3 region has 13 residues.

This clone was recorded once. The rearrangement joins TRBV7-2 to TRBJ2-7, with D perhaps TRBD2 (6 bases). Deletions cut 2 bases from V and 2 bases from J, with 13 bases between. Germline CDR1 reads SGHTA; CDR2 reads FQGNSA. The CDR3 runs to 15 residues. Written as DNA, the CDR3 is TGTGCCAGCAGCTTATCCGGAGGGGTTGCCTACGAGCAGTACTTC. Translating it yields CASSLSGGVAYEQYF.

The CDR3 here is CASERLQETQYF. CDR3 DNA sequence: TGTGCCAGCGAGAGACTCCAAGAGACCCAGTACTTC. The chain recombines TRBV2 with TRBJ2-5; no firm D call. Trimming stripped 8 bases from V and 1 base from J, with 8 bases between. The germline gives CDR1 SNHLY, CDR2 FYNNEI. The CDR3 is made up of 12 amino acids.

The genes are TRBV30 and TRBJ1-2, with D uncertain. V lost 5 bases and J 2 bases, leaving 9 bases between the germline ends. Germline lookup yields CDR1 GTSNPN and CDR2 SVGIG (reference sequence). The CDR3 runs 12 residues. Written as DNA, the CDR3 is TGTGCCTGGTCTGCTGCGAACTATGGCTACACCTTC. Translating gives CAWSAANYGYTF.

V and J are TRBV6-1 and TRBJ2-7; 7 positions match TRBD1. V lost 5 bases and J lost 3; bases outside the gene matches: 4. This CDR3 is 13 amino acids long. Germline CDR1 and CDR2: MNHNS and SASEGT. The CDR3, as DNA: TGTGCCAGCAGTCCGGGACAGAACTACGAGCAGTACTTC. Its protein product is CASSPGQNYEQYF.

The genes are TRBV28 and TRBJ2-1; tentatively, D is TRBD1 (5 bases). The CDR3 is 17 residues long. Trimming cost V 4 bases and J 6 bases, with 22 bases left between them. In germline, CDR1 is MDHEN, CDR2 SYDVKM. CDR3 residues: CASSSQTRRPGRNEQFF. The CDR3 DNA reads TGTGCCAGCAGTTCTCAAACCCGGCGGCCAGGGCGCAATGAGCAGTTCTTC.

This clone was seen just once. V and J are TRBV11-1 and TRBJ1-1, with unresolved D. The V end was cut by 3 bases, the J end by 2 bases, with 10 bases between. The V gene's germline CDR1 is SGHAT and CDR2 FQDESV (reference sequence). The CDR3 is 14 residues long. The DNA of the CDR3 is TGTGCCAGCAGCTTGGCAGTGGCTAACACTGAAGCTTTCTTT. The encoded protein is CASSLAVANTEAFF.

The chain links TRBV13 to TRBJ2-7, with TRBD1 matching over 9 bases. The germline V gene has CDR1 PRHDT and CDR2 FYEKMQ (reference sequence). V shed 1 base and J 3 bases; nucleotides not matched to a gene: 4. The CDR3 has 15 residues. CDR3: CASSLEGDRDYEQYF. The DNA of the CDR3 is TGTGCCAGCAGCTTAGAAGGGGACAGGGACTACGAGCAGTACTTC.

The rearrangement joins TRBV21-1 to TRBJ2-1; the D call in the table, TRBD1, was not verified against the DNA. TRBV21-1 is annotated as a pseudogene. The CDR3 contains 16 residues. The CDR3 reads CASSEEGDRGGHEQFF. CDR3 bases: TGTGCCAGCAGCGAAGAAGGGGACAGGGGGGGGCATGAGCAGTTCTTC.

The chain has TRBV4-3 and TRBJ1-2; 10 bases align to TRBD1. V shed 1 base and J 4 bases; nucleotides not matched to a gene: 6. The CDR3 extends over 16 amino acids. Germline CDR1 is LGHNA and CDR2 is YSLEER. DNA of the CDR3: TGCGCCAGCAGCCAAGGAACGGGACAGGGGAGCTATGGCTACACCTTC. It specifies CASSQGTGQGSYGYTF.

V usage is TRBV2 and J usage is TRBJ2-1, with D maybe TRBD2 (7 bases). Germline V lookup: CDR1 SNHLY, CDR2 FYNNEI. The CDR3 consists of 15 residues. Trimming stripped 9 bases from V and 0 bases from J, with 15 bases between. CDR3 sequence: CARRGGGSSYNEQFF. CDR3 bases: TGTGCCAGAAGGGGGGGCGGGAGCTCCTACAATGAGCAGTTCTTC.

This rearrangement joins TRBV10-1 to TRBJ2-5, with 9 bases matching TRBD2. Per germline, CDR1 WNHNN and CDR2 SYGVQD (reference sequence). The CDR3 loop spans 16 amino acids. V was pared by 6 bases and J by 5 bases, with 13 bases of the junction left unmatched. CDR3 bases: TGCGCCAGCAGGGAACAGCGGGAGGAGGTTGGGGAGACCCAGTACTTC. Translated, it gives CASREQREEVGETQYF.

CDR3 sequence (DNA): TGTGCCAGCACTAGGAGGACAGGGGAGGAGACCCAGTACTTC. This translates into CASTRRTGEETQYF. The chain has TRBV6-5 and TRBJ2-5; 9 nucleotides align to TRBD1. The germline V gene encodes CDR1 MNHEY and CDR2 SVGAGI. CDR3 length equals 14 residues. Trimming removed 7 bases from V and 5 bases from J; junction bases left unmatched: 8.

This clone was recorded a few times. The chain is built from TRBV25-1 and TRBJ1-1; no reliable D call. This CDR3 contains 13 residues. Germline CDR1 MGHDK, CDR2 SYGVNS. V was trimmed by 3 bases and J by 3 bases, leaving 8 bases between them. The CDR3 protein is CASSDPTDTEAFF. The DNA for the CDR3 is TGTGCCAGCAGTGACCCTACGGACACTGAAGCTTTCTTT.

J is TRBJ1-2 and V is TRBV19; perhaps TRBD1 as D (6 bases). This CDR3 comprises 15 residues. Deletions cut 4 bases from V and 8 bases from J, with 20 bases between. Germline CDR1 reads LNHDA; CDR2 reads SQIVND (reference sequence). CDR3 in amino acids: CASSKRQDPTWGYTF. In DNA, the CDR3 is TGTGCCAGTAGTAAACGACAGGATCCCACCTGGGGCTACACCTTC.

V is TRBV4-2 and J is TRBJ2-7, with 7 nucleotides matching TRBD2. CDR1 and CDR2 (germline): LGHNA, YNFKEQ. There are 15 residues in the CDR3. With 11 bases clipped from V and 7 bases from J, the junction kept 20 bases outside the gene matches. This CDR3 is CAAGKVEGGEVEQYF. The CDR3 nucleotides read TGTGCCGCAGGAAAGGTCGAGGGAGGGGAAGTAGAGCAGTACTTC.

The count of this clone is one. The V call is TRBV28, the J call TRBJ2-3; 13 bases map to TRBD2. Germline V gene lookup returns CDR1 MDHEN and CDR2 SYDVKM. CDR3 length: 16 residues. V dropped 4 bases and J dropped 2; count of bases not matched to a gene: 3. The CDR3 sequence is CASSWGLAGTTDTQYF. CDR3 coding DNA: TGTGCCAGCAGTTGGGGACTAGCGGGAACCACAGATACGCAGTATTTT. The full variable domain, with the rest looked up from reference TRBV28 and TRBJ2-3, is DVKVTQSSRYLVKRTGEKVFLECVQDMDHENMFWYRQDPGLGLRLIYFSYDVKMKEKGDIPEGYSVSREKKERFSLILESASTNQTSMYLCASSWGLAGTTDTQYFGPGTRLTVL.

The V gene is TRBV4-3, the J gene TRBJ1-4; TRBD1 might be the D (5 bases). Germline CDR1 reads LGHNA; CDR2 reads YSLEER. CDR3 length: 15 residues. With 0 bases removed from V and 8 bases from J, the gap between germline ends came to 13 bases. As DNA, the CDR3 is TGCGCCAGCAGCCAAGATGCAGGGCTTTGGGAAAAACTGTTTTTT. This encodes CASSQDAGLWEKLFF.

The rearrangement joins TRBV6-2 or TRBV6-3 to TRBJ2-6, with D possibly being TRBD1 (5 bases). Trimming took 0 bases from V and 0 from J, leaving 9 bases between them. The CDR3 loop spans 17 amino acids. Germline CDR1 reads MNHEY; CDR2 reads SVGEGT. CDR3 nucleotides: TGTGCCAGCAGTTACTCTCAGGGAATCTCTGGGGCCAACGTCCTGACTTTC. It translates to CASSYSQGISGANVLTF.

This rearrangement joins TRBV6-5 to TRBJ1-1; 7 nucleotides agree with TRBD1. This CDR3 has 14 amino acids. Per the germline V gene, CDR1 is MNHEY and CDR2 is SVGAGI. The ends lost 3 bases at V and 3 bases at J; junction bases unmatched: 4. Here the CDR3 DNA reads TGTGCCAGCAGTTATCAGGGGGTCTACACTGAAGCTTTCTTT. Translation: CASSYQGVYTEAFF.

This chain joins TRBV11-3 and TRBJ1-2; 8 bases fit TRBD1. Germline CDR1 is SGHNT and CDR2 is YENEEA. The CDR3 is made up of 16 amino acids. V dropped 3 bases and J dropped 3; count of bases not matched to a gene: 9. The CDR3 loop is CASSLQQGGLHYGYTF. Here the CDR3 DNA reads TGTGCCAGCAGCTTGCAACAGGGGGGACTCCACTATGGCTACACCTTC.

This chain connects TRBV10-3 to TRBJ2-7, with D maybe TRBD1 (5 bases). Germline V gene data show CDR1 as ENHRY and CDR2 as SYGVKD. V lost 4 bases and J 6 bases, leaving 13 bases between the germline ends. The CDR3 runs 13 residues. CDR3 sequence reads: CAISGRTGTEQYF. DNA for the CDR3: TGTGCCATCAGTGGACGTACAGGCACCGAGCAGTACTTC.

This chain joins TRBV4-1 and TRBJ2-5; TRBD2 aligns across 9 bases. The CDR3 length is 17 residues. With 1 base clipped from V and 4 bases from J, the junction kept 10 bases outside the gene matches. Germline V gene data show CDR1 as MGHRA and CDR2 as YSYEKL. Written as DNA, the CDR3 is TGCGCCAGCAGCCAAGTCGGGACTAGCTTTACCCGAGAGACCCAGTACTTC. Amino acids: CASSQVGTSFTRETQYF.

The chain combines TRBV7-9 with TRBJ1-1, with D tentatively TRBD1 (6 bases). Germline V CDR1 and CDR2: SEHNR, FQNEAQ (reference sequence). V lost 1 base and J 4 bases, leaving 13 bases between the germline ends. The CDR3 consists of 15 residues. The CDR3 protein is CASSLDGRGGTEAFF. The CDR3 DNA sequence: TGTGCCAGCAGCTTAGACGGCAGGGGCGGCACTGAAGCTTTCTTT.

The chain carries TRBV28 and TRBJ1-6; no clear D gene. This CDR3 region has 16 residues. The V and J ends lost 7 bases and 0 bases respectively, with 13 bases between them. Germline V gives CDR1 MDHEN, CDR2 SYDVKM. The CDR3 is CASIEGGSSYNSPLHF. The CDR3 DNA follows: TGTGCCAGCATCGAGGGAGGAAGCTCCTATAATTCACCCCTCCACTTT.

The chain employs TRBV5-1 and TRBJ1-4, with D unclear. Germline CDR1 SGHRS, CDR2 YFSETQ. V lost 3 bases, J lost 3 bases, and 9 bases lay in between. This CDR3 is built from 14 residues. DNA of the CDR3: TGCGCCAGCAGCTGGTCAGACCCTAATGAAAAACTGTTTTTT. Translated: CASSWSDPNEKLFF. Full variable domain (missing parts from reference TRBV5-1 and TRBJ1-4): KAGVTQTPRYLIKTRGQQVTLSCSPISGHRSVSWYQQTPGQGLQFLFEYFSETQRNKGNFPGRFSGRQFSNSRSEMNVSTLELGDSALYLCASSWSDPNEKLFFGSGTQLSVL.

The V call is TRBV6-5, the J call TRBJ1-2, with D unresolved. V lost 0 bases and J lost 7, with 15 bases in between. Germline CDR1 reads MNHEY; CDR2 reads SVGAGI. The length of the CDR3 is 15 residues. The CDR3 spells CASSYSLAVQSGYTF. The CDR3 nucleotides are TGTGCCAGCAGTTACTCTTTGGCAGTTCAATCTGGCTACACCTTC.